This T cell receptor (beta chain) was identified during a study of vaccination effects on CD4 cells after COVID-19. Culturing for more than eight days preceded CD4+ T cell isolation. Testing of the vaccine recipients showed negative nucleocapsid antibodies and no prior SARS-CoV-2 infection. IL-2 medium supplanted half the medium on days 3 and 7. CDR3 length: 14 residues. From germline, CDR1 is SNHLY and CDR2 FYNNEI. V was clipped by 8 bases and J by 1 base; unmatched bases: 6. This clone was found once. Its specificity is unknown. Clones were sequenced by immunoSEQ multiplex PCR, and TCRdb holds only the in-frame ones, with some missing. The sample lists around 27,000 clones; approximately 60% were seen once.

V and J are TRBV2 and TRBJ2-3, with 7 bases that match TRBD2. The source material was CD4+ T cells from PBMCs cultured without peptide, sampled before COVID-19 vaccination. The receptor was isolated from a human donor who received a COVID-19 vaccine. The CDR3 DNA reads as TGTGCCAGCGACCGGGCGGGGGGCACAGATACGCAGTATTTT. Amino acids: CASDRAGGTDTQYF.